This T cell receptor (beta chain) was captured by sequencing in a study of OX40 agonist ivuxolimab in advanced cancers. Study in general: People who had prior anti-PD-1, anti-PD-L1 or anti-CTLA-4 therapy could take part, and under 50% had some.

This clone came up a few times. Libraries were prepared by immunoSEQ multiplex PCR; TCRdb keeps only in-frame clonotypes and omits some of them. Of fewer than 90,000 clones detected, about 85% appear once; the ten largest clones hold roughly 3%. The TCR was taken from an adult with an advanced solid tumor such as melanoma, head and neck, liver or kidney cancer. This specimen consisted of CD4+ or CD8+ T cells sorted from blood, obtained in a trial of the OX40 agonist ivuxolimab.

The CDR3 nucleotides are TGTGCCAGCCAGCCGAAGTACAGGGTAAACCTCTACGAGCAGTACTTC. This sequence encodes CASQPKYRVNLYEQYF. V usage is TRBV2 and J usage is TRBJ2-7; tentatively, D is TRBD1 (6 bases). Germline-derived CDR1 and CDR2 are SNHLY and FYNNEI. The CDR3 spans 16 residues. V shed 8 bases and J shed 3 bases, with 23 bases lying between them.